These 5 T cell receptor beta chains came from one sample sequenced in a study of cytomegalovirus exposure and HLA in healthy donors. Use of 60 Vbeta and 13 Jbeta primers characterized the PCR. Sequenced by immunoSEQ multiplex PCR; TCRdb stores in-frame clones only, minus some. This sample carries tens of thousands of clones, under 85% of them seen once, and the ten largest clones take 2.9%. The specimen was PBMCs. Source of these receptors: a woman in her twenties or thirties in good health and CMV-seronegative.

The chain combines TRBV5-6 with TRBJ1-4, with TRBD1 as a possible D gene (6 bases). This CDR3 has 15 amino acids. Trimming removed 3 bases at V and 8 bases at J, with 17 bases between. Germline V lookup: CDR1 SGHDT, CDR2 YYEEEE. CDR3 region: CASSWGGGASEKLFF. DNA of the CDR3: TGTGCCAGCAGCTGGGGTGGGGGCGCGTCGGAAAAACTGTTTTTT.

The chain combines TRBV5-1 with TRBJ1-1; TRBD1 might be the D (5 bases). The germline V gene encodes CDR1 SGHRS and CDR2 YFSETQ. The CDR3 is 16 residues long. V was clipped by 4 bases and J by 2 bases, with 18 bases between them. The CDR3: CASSPTGPPINTEAFF. The CDR3 region has the DNA TGCGCCAGCAGCCCAACAGGTCCTCCAATCAACACTGAAGCTTTCTTT.

The V and J genes are TRBV19 and TRBJ2-6; D unclear. Germline V gives CDR1 LNHDA, CDR2 SQIVND (reference sequence). Trimming took off 0 bases at V and 2 bases at J, with 11 bases between the two ends. The CDR3 contains 17 residues. The DNA for the CDR3 is TGTGCCAGTAGTATAGATCTATACACTACTGGGGCCAACGTCCTGACTTTC. This encodes CASSIDLYTTGANVLTF.

The chain is built from TRBV15 and TRBJ2-3, with TRBD1 as a possible D gene (5 bases). V lost 5 bases, J lost 2 bases, and 14 bases lay in between. The germline V gene has CDR1 LNHNV and CDR2 YYDKDF (reference sequence). This CDR3 contains 15 residues. Here the CDR3 reads CATSVRQTLTDTQYF. Written as DNA, the CDR3 is TGTGCCACCAGCGTCAGACAGACCCTCACAGATACGCAGTATTTT.

This clone was counted between two and nine times. The chain recombines TRBV25-1 with TRBJ2-7; D uncertain. V lost 8 bases and J lost 3, with 8 bases in between. The CDR3 has 11 residues. Germline CDR1 MGHDK, CDR2 SYGVNS. CDR3 loop: CASRYSYEQYF. CDR3 nucleotide sequence: TGTGCCAGCCGCTACAGCTACGAGCAGTACTTC.